This T cell receptor beta chain is drawn from a study of blood T cell repertoires in COVID-19. The CDR3 runs 15 residues. Germline V gives CDR1 SGHAT, CDR2 FQDESV (reference sequence). J lost 15 bases, V lost 5 bases, and 16 bases had no gene match. Per the original data handling: Estimated nucleated cell counts came from reference gene primer amplification. The repertoire was sequenced with immunoSEQ multiplex PCR; TCRdb's copy has only in-frame clones and lacks some. That table is the source of V, J and clone size, and D and trimming were worked out from the DNA. The sample records 350,000 to 450,000 clones, more than 70% being singletons. This clone was recorded once.

The chain links TRBV11-1 to TRBJ2-1; 10 positions agree with TRBD1. The sample taken for sequencing was peripheral blood. The clonotype originates from a man between 40 and 49 years old with acute or convalescent COVID-19. The CDR3 protein is CASSEPGQGTQTPFF. CDR3 coding DNA: TGTGCCAGCAGCGAACCGGGACAGGGGACCCAGACCCCGTTCTTC.